The 19 T cell receptor beta chains below come from one sample, sequenced in a study of response to subunit inactivated influenza vaccine. MiXCR, applied by TCRdb to the RT-PCR reads, yields one record per CDR3 protein. The table includes under 950,000 distinct CDR3 sequences, 21% detected once. Sequenced material: PBMCs from blood, taken roughly 5 days after vaccination. The receptors derive from a man in his fifties or sixties who received an inactivated influenza vaccine.

This clonotype was recorded a few times. V is TRBV3-1 and J is TRBJ1-5; D gene ambiguous. V was shortened by 4 bases and J by 5 bases, with 12 bases between the two germline ends. The germline V gene has CDR1 LGHDT and CDR2 YNNKEL (reference sequence). The CDR3 spans 14 residues. CDR3 in amino acids: CASSLTHRDQPQHF. The CDR3 DNA reads TGTGCCAGCAGCCTTACACACAGAGATCAGCCCCAGCATTTT.

The chain joins TRBV25-1 to TRBJ1-1; D gene uncertain. The V end lost 5 bases, the J end lost 4 bases, and 14 bases lay between the germline ends. Germline V gene lookup returns CDR1 MGHDK and CDR2 SYGVNS. CDR3 length: 14 residues. CDR3 coding DNA: TGTGCCAGCAGTTTTATGGAGAAAGGCACTGAAGCTTTCTTT. Translating it yields CASSFMEKGTEAFF. Full variable domain (missing parts from reference TRBV25-1 and TRBJ1-1): EADIYQTPRYLVIGTGKKITLECSQTMGHDKMYWYQQDPGMELHLIHYSYGVNSTEKGDLSSESTVSRIRTEHFPLTLESARPSHTSQYLCASSFMEKGTEAFFGQGTRLTVV.

The rearrangement joins TRBV6-5 to TRBJ2-7; D unclear. V shed 2 bases and J shed 7 bases, with 18 bases lying between them. CDR1 is MNHEY, CDR2 SVGAGI, per germline. The CDR3 length is 15 residues. The CDR3 region is CASSYTLSLGSEQYF. The CDR3, as DNA: TGTGCCAGCAGTTACACCCTTAGCCTGGGAAGTGAGCAGTACTTC.

The CDR3 loop reads CSVEDSPGGRFF. The CDR3 nucleotides are TGCAGCGTTGAAGATTCACCGGGAGGGCGTTTCTTC. The rearrangement joins TRBV29-1 to TRBJ2-1; 8 bases align to TRBD2. V was clipped by 0 bases and J by 16 bases; unmatched bases: 8. CDR1 is SQVTM and CDR2 is ANQGSEA in the germline V gene. The CDR3 consists of 12 residues.

This clonotype was observed a handful of times. The V and J genes are TRBV12-3 or TRBV12-4 and TRBJ1-5; D perhaps matches TRBD1 (5 bases). Trimming took off 4 bases at V and 5 bases at J, with 12 bases between the two ends. The CDR3 length is 14 residues. Written as DNA, the CDR3 is TGTGCCAGCAGTTCTCCGCGGGGGGATCAGCCCCAGCATTTT. Translation gives CASSSPRGDQPQHF.

V usage is TRBV11-2 and J usage is TRBJ2-7, with TRBD1 identical over 10 bases. Germline CDR1 is SGHAT and CDR2 is FQNNGV. This CDR3 is 16 amino acids long. Germline trimming cut 5 bases from V and 4 bases from J; bases unmatched to any gene: 11. CDR3 residues: CASSPLGGTGEYEQYF. The CDR3 DNA follows: TGTGCCAGCAGCCCTCTGGGCGGGACAGGGGAATACGAGCAGTACTTC. The full variable domain, with the rest looked up from reference TRBV11-2 and TRBJ2-7, is EAGVAQSPRYKIIEKRQSVAFWCNPISGHATLYWYQQILGQGPKLLIQFQNNGVVDDSQLPKDRFSAERLKGVDSTLKIQPAKLEDSAVYLCASSPLGGTGEYEQYFGPGTRLTVT.

This clonotype was detected only a few times. The chain recombines TRBV6-2 or TRBV6-3 with TRBJ2-7; D is ambiguous. V shed 1 base and J shed 3 bases, with 4 bases lying between them. The CDR3 sequence is 12 residues long. From germline, CDR1 is MNHEY and CDR2 SVGEGT. CDR3 nucleotide sequence: TGTGCCAGCAGTTACTACGGCTACGAGCAGTACTTC. This codes for CASSYYGYEQYF.

The genes are TRBV10-3 and TRBJ2-4, with D unclear. The CDR3 length is 16 residues. Germline V gives CDR1 ENHRY, CDR2 SYGVKD. Trimming pared 3 bases from V and 1 base from J, leaving 13 bases between. For the CDR3, the DNA is TGTGCCATCAGTGATTTTTCGGGTTTGGCCAAAAACATTCAGTACTTC. Amino acids: CAISDFSGLAKNIQYF.

This clonotype was found a few times. This rearrangement joins TRBV12-3 or TRBV12-4 to TRBJ2-1; D not resolved. The V end lost 3 bases, the J end lost 3 bases, and 15 bases lay between the germline ends. This CDR3 comprises 16 residues. The DNA for the CDR3 is TGTGCCAGCAGTTTTGTCAGCCAAAACATCTACAATGAGCAGTTCTTC. Translated, it gives CASSFVSQNIYNEQFF.

This clonotype has only a few counts. The chain is built from TRBV29-1 and TRBJ2-2; no reliable D call. Germline V gene data show CDR1 as SQVTM and CDR2 as ANQGSEA. CDR3 length: 14 residues. Trimming stripped 2 bases from V and 5 bases from J, with 12 bases between. DNA of the CDR3: TGCAGCGTTGAATTTGTCTACAAAACCGGGGAGCTGTTTTTT. It codes for CSVEFVYKTGELFF.

At least ten counts were recorded for this clonotype. The chain has TRBV6-5 and TRBJ2-3; D gene ambiguous. Germline CDR1 and CDR2: MNHEY and SVGAGI. Trimming left V 6 bases short and J 5 bases short, with 9 bases between. The CDR3 extends over 12 amino acids. Here the CDR3 reads CASSAKGDTQYF. The CDR3 DNA follows: TGTGCCAGCAGCGCCAAAGGAGATACGCAGTATTTT.

The rearrangement links TRBV12-5 to TRBJ2-5; 9 nucleotides line up with TRBD2. J was trimmed by 2 bases and V by 3 bases; bases with no gene match: 7. The CDR3 runs 16 residues. Germline CDR1 is LGHNT and CDR2 is FRNRAP. The CDR3 sequence is CASGFGGAGGQETQYF. DNA of the CDR3: TGTGCTAGTGGTTTCGGTGGGGCGGGGGGGCAAGAGACCCAGTACTTC.

The table lists this clonotype with many counts. The CDR3 DNA reads TGTGCCAGCAGAGGGACTAGCGGGGGGGCTAGGAATGAGCAGTTCTTC. Translating gives CASRGTSGGARNEQFF. This rearrangement joins TRBV12-3 or TRBV12-4 to TRBJ2-1, with 16 nucleotides matching TRBD2. The CDR3 contains 16 residues. Germline trimming cut 6 bases from V and 7 bases from J; bases unmatched to any gene: 6.

The V and J genes are TRBV2 and TRBJ2-1; no definite D call. V was trimmed by 2 bases and J by 5 bases, leaving 4 bases between them. Germline V gene data show CDR1 as SNHLY and CDR2 as FYNNEI. There are 12 residues in the CDR3. For the CDR3, the DNA is TGTGCCAGCAGTGAACAGGACAATGAGCAGTTCTTC. It is translated as CASSEQDNEQFF.

This clonotype appeared a few times. The chain employs TRBV28 and TRBJ2-1; 7 bases match TRBD2. The CDR3 covers 15 residues. Unmatched junction bases numbered 13, after V lost 7 bases and J lost 7 bases. Germline lookup yields CDR1 MDHEN and CDR2 SYDVKM. CDR3 in amino acids: CASKTGTTPWNEQFF. CDR3 bases: TGTGCCAGCAAAACCGGGACTACCCCCTGGAATGAGCAGTTCTTC.

In its sample, this clonotype was seen a few times. The gene calls are TRBV18 and TRBJ2-7, with 7 positions matching TRBD2. The CDR3 spans 15 residues. Trimming at V came to 0 bases and at J to 2 bases, leaving 4 bases not matched to a gene. CDR1 is KGHSH and CDR2 is LQKENI in the germline V gene. CDR3 loop: CASSPPGGLTYEQYF. The CDR3 DNA follows: TGTGCCAGCTCACCACCGGGGGGACTAACCTACGAGCAGTACTTC. The whole variable domain, remainder taken from reference TRBV18 and TRBJ2-7, is NAGVMQNPRHLVRRRGQEARLRCSPMKGHSHVYWYRQLPEEGLKFMVYLQKENIIDESGMPKERFSAEFPKEGPSILRIQQVVRGDSAAYFCASSPPGGLTYEQYFGPGTRLTVT.

This clonotype has a handful of counts. The genes are TRBV5-5 and TRBJ2-1; D remains unclear. Germline V gene lookup returns CDR1 SGHKS and CDR2 YYEKEE (reference sequence). The CDR3 covers 18 residues. V lost 1 base and J lost 0, with 17 bases in between. In nucleotides, the CDR3 is TGTGCCAGCAGCTTGTTTATCGTCACAGCGAGCTCCTACAATGAGCAGTTCTTC. This sequence encodes CASSLFIVTASSYNEQFF.

V usage is TRBV27 and J usage is TRBJ2-3, with D perhaps TRBD2 (5 bases). This CDR3 is built from 14 residues. The V gene lost 6 bases and the J gene lost 8 bases, with 18 bases spanning the gap. CDR1 MNHEY and CDR2 SMNVEV come from the germline V gene (reference sequence). CDR3 protein: CASSGGRMRFTQYF. The CDR3, as DNA: TGTGCCAGCAGCGGCGGGCGTATGCGTTTTACGCAGTATTTT.

This clonotype was picked up many times. V is TRBV12-3 or TRBV12-4 and J is TRBJ2-7; D unresolved. V lost 5 bases and J 0 bases, leaving 8 bases between the germline ends. The CDR3 totals 13 residues. As DNA, the CDR3 is TGTGCCAGCAGTCCAACTACCTCCTACGAGCAGTACTTC. It specifies CASSPTTSYEQYF.